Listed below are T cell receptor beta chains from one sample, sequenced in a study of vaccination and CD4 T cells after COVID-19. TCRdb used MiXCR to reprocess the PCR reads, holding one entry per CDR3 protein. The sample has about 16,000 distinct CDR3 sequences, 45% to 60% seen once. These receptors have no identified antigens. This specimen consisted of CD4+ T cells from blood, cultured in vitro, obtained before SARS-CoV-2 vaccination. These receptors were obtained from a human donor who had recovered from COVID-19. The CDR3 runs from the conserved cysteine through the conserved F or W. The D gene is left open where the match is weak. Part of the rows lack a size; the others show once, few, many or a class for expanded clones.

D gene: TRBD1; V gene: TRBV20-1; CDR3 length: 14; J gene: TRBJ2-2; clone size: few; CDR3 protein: CSAIDSGGSGELFF; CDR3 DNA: TGCAGTGCGATCGATTCAGGGGGCTCCGGGGAGCTGTTTTTT
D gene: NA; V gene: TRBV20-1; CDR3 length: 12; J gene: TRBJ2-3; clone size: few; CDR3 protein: CSATRSTDTQYF; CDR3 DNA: TGCAGTGCTACCAGGAGCACAGATACGCAGTATTTT
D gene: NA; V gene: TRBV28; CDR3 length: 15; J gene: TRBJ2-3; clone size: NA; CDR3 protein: CASNPTRPNTDTQYF; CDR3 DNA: TGTGCCAGCAACCCGACTAGGCCAAACACAGATACGCAGTATTTT
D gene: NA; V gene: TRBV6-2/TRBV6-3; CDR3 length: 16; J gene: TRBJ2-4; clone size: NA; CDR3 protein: CASSAGGSLAKNIQYF; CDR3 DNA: TGTGCCAGCAGTGCCGGTGGGTCTCTAGCCAAAAACATTCAGTACTTC
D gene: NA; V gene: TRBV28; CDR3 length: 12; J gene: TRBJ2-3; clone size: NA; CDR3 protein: CASRTFTDTQYF; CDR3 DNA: TGTGCCAGCAGGACGTTCACAGATACGCAGTATTTT
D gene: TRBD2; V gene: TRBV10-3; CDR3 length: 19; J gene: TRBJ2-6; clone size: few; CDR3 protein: CASIRGAGGLYTGANVLTF; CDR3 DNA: TGTGCCAGTATCAGAGGGGCGGGGGGATTATATACTGGGGCCAACGTCCTGACTTTC
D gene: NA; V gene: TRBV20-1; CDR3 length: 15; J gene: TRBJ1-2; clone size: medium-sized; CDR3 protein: CSARVSDRTNYGYTF; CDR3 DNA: TGCAGTGCTAGGGTTTCGGACAGAACTAACTATGGCTACACCTTC
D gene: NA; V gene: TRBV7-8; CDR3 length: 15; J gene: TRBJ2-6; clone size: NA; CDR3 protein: CASSLSNSGANVLTF; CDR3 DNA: TGTGCCAGCAGCTTAAGTAATAGCGGGGCCAACGTCCTGACTTTC
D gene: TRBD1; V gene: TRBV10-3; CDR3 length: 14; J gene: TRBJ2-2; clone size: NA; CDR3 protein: CATQIQGAGGELFF; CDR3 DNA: TGTGCCACCCAAATTCAGGGGGCAGGCGGGGAGCTGTTTTTT
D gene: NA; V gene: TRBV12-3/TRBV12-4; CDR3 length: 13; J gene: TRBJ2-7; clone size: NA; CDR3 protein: CASSFGEVYEQYF; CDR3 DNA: TGTGCCAGCAGTTTTGGTGAGGTGTACGAGCAGTACTTC
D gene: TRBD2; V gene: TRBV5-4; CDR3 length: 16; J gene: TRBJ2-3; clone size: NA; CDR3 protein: CASSSGTRKTTDTQYF; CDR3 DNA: TGTGCCAGCAGCTCTGGGACTAGGAAGACCACAGATACGCAGTATTTT
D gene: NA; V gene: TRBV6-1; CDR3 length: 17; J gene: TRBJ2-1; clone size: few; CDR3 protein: CASSEAIGSYPNNEQFF; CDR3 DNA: TGTGCCAGCAGTGAAGCGATCGGCAGCTATCCCAATAATGAGCAGTTCTTC
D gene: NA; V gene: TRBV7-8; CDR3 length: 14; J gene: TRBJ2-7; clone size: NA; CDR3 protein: CASSIREGSYEQYF; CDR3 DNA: TGTGCCAGCAGCATTAGAGAGGGCTCCTACGAGCAGTACTTC
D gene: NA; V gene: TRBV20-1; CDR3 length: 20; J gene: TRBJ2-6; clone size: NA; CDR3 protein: CSARDPSKTTQDSGANVLTF; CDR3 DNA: TGCAGTGCTAGAGATCCATCGAAGACCACTCAGGACTCTGGGGCCAACGTCCTGACTTTC
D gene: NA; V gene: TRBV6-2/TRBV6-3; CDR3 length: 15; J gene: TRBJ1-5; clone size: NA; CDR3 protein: CASSDNRPDVWPQHF; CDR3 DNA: TGTGCCAGCAGTGACAATAGACCGGACGTGTGGCCCCAGCATTTT
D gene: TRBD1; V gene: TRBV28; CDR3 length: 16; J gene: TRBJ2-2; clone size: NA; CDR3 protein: CASKVGGTGNTGELFF; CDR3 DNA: TGTGCCAGCAAAGTAGGCGGGACAGGGAACACCGGGGAGCTGTTTTTT
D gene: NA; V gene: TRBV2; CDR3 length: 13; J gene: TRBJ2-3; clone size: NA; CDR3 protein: CASNPPFTDTQYF; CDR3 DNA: TGTGCCAGCAACCCTCCCTTCACAGATACGCAGTATTTT
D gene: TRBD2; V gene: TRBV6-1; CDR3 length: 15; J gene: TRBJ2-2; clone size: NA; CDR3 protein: CASSETSGRTGELFF; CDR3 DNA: TGTGCCAGCAGTGAAACTAGCGGGAGAACCGGGGAGCTGTTTTTT
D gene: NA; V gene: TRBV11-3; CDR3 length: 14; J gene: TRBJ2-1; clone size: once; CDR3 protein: CASSLDLSGDEQFF; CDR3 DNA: TGTGCCAGCAGCTTAGACCTAAGTGGGGATGAGCAGTTCTTC
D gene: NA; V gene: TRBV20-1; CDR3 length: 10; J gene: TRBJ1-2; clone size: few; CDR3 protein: CSATRVGYTF; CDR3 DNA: TGCAGTGCCACCAGGGTCGGCTACACCTTC
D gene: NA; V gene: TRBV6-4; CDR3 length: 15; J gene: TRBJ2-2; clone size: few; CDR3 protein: CASSEEGANTGELFF; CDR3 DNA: TGTGCCAGCAGTGAGGAGGGGGCGAACACCGGGGAGCTGTTTTTT
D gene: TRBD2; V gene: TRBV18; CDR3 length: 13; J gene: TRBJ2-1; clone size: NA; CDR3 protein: CASSRSGDNEQFF; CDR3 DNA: TGTGCCAGCTCACGTAGCGGGGACAATGAGCAGTTCTTC
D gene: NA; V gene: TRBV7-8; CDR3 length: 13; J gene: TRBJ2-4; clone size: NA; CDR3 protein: CASSLALENIQYF; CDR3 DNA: TGTGCCAGCAGCTTAGCGTTAGAGAACATTCAGTACTTC
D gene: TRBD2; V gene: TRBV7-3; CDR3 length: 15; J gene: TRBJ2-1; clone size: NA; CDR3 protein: CASSLSGIGYNEQFF; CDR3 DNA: TGTGCCAGCAGTTTGAGCGGGATTGGCTACAATGAGCAGTTCTTC
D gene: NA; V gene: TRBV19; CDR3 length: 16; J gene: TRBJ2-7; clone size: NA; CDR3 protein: CASSIVGGTSSYEQYF; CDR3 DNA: TGTGCCAGTAGTATAGTCGGCGGGACGAGCTCCTACGAGCAGTACTTC
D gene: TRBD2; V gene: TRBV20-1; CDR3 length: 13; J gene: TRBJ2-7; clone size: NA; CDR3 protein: CSAVAGAKYEQYF; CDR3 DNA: TGCAGTGCTGTAGCGGGAGCGAAGTACGAGCAGTACTTC
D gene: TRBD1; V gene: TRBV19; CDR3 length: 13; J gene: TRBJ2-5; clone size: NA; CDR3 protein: CASSRTGERTQYF; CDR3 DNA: TGTGCCAGTAGCAGGACAGGGGAGAGGACCCAGTACTTC
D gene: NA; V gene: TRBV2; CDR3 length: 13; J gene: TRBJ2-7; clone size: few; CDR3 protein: CASNRDTNYEQYF; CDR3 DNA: TGTGCCAGCAACCGGGACACCAACTACGAGCAGTACTTC
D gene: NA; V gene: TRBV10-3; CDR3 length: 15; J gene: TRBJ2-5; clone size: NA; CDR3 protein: CAISLGQEGRETQYF; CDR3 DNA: TGTGCCATCAGTCTAGGACAGGAGGGACGCGAGACCCAGTACTTC
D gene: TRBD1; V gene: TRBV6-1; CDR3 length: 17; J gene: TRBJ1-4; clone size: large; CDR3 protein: CASSRRQGIATNEKLFF; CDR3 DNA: TGTGCCAGCAGTAGGAGACAGGGGATCGCGACTAATGAAAAACTGTTTTTT
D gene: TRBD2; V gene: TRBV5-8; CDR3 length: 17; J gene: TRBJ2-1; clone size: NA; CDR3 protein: CASPTAWGLAGDNEQFF; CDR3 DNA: TGTGCCAGTCCGACAGCATGGGGACTAGCGGGAGACAATGAGCAGTTCTTC
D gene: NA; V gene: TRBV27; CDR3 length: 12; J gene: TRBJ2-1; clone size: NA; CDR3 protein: CASRDRYNEQFF; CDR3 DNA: TGTGCCAGCAGGGACCGTTACAATGAGCAGTTCTTC
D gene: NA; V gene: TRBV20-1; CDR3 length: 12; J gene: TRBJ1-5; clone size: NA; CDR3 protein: CSARQSNQPQHF; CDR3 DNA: TGCAGTGCCCGACAGAGCAATCAGCCCCAGCATTTT
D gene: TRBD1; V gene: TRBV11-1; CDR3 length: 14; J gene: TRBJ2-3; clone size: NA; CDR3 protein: CASRAGGLTDTQYF; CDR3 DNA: TGTGCCAGCAGGGCAGGGGGCCTAACAGATACGCAGTATTTT
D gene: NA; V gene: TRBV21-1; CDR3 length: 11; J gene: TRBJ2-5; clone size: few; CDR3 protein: CANSPHETQYF; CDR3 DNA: TGTGCCAATTCCCCCCACGAGACCCAGTACTTC
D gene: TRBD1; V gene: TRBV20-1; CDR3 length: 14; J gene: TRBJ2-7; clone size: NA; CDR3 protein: CSVLDRTGLYEQYF; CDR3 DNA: TGCAGTGTACTAGATCGGACAGGGCTCTACGAGCAGTACTTC
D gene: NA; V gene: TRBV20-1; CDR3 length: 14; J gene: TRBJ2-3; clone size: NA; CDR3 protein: CSARDGTSTDTQYF; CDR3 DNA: TGCAGTGCTAGAGATGGGACGAGCACAGATACGCAGTATTTT
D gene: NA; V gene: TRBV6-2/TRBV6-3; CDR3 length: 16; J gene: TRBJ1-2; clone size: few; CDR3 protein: CASSPPEAGRGDGYTF; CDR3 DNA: TGTGCCAGCAGTCCGCCCGAAGCGGGACGGGGTGATGGCTACACCTTC
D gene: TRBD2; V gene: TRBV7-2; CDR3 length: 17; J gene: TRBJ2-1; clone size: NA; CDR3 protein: CASSFIPSGGGYNEQFF; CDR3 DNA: TGTGCCAGCAGCTTCATCCCTAGTGGGGGGGGTTACAATGAGCAGTTCTTC
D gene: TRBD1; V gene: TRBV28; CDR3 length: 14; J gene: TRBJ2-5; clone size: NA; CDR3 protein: CASSLLNRGETQYF; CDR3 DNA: TGTGCCAGCAGTTTATTAAACAGGGGGGAGACCCAGTACTTC
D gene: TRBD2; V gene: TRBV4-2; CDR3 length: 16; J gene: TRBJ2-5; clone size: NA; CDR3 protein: CASSAQRLAGVETQYF; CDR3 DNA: TGTGCCAGCAGCGCCCAGAGACTAGCGGGAGTTGAGACCCAGTACTTC
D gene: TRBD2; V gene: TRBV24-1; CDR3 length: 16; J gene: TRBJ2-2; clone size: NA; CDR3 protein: CATSDPTSGNTGELFF; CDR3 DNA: TGTGCCACCAGTGACCCGACTAGCGGGAACACCGGGGAGCTGTTTTTT
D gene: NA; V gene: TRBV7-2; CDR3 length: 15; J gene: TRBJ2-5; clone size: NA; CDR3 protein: CASSQSRGTQETQYF; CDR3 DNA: TGTGCCAGCAGCCAGAGCCGAGGGACACAAGAGACCCAGTACTTC
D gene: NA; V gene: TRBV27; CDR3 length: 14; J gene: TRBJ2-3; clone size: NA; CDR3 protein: CASTGREPTDTQYF; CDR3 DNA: TGTGCCAGCACCGGGCGGGAACCCACAGATACGCAGTATTTT
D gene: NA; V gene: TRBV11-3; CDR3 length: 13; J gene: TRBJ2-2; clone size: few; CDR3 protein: CASSFLVSGELFF; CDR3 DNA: TGTGCCAGCAGCTTCCTAGTTTCCGGGGAGCTGTTTTTT
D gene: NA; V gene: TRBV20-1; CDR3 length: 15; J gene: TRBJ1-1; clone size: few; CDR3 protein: CSAGAAGVGRTEAFF; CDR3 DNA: TGCAGTGCTGGAGCGGCGGGGGTCGGGCGCACTGAAGCTTTCTTT
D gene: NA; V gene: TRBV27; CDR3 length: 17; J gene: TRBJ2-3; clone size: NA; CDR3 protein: CASSPPGLASSTDTQYF; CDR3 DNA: TGTGCCAGCAGTCCTCCGGGACTCGCATCTAGCACAGATACGCAGTATTTT
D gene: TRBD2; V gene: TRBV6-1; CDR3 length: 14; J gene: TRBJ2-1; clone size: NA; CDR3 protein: CASNRLAGVTEQFF; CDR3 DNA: TGTGCCAGCAACCGACTAGCGGGAGTCACTGAGCAGTTCTTC
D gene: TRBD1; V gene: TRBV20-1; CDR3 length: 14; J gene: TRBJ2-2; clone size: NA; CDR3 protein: CSALQGALGGELFF; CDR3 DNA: TGCAGTGCTTTACAGGGGGCGCTTGGCGGGGAGCTGTTTTTT
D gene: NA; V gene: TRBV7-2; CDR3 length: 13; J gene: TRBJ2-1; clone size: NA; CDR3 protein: CASSFAVYNEQFF; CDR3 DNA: TGTGCCAGCAGCTTTGCGGTATACAATGAGCAGTTCTTC
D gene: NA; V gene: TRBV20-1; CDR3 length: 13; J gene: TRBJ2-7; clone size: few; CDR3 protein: CSARGPSAYEQYF; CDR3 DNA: TGCAGTGCTAGGGGCCCCTCGGCCTACGAGCAGTACTTC
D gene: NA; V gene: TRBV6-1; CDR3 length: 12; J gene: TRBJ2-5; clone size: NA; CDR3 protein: CASRAMQETQYF; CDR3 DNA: TGTGCCAGCAGGGCTATGCAAGAGACCCAGTACTTC
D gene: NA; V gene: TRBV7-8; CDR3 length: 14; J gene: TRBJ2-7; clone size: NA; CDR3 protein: CARPEGELWHEQYF; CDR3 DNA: TGTGCCAGGCCAGAGGGGGAGCTTTGGCACGAGCAGTACTTC